Sequencing of this T cell receptor (beta chain) was carried out in a study of blood T cell repertoires in COVID-19. Study as a whole: From T cells, B-cell-depleted T cells, or PBMCs came the material, which was cDNA or gDNA.

Those enrolled, adults aged 18 to 89 years, came from 25 or so US areas. In the original analysis: Amplified reference gene primers provided the basis for estimating nucleated cell counts. The repertoire was sequenced with immunoSEQ multiplex PCR; TCRdb's copy has only in-frame clones and lacks some. V and J calls and clone size are given by that table; D and trimming were obtained from the DNA. The top ten clones hold around 2.5% of a sample with about 220,000 clones, about 91% of them seen once. Germline CDR1 SGHAT, CDR2 FQNNGV. The CDR3 has 15 residues. V lost 4 bases and J 2 bases, leaving 15 bases between the germline ends.

This chain links TRBV11-2 with TRBJ2-7; D is possibly TRBD1 (5 bases). The clonotype was recovered from a woman between 40 and 55 years old with acute COVID-19. The sample consisted of PBMCs or T cells enriched from blood (not recorded which). The DNA for the CDR3 is TGTGCCAGCAGCTCACGCTTAGGACAAGCCTACGAGCAGTACTTC. Translated: CASSSRLGQAYEQYF.